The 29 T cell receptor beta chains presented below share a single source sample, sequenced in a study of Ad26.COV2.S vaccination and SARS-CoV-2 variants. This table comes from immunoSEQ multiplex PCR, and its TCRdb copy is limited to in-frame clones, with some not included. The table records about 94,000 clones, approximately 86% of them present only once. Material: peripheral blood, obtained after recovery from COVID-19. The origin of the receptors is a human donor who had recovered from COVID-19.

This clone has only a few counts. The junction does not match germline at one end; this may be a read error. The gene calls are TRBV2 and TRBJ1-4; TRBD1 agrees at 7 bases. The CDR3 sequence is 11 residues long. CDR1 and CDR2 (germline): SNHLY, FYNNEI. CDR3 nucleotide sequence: TGTGCCAGCAGCGTACTCCGGGACAGTTCTTTT. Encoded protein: CASSVLRDSSF.

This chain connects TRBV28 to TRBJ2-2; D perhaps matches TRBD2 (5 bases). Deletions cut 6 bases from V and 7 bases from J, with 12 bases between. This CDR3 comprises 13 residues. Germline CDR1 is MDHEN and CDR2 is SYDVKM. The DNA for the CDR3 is TGTGCCAGCAGACACGGAGGAAGCGGGGAGCTGTTTTTT. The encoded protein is CASRHGGSGELFF. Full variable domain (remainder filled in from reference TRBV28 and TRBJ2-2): DVKVTQSSRYLVKRTGEKVFLECVQDMDHENMFWYRQDPGLGLRLIYFSYDVKMKEKGDIPEGYSVSREKKERFSLILESASTNQTSMYLCASRHGGSGELFFGEGSRLTVL.

CDR3 nucleotide sequence: TGCAGCGTTGATTATTATACTCCCACGGACGGGGTCTTATTCTTC. Residues: CSVDYYTPTDGVLFF. The chain couples TRBV29-1 to TRBJ2-1, with D perhaps TRBD2 (5 bases). The V gene lost 3 bases and the J gene lost 16 bases, with 28 bases spanning the gap. CDR1 is SQVTM, CDR2 ANQGSEA, per germline. The CDR3 has 15 amino acids.

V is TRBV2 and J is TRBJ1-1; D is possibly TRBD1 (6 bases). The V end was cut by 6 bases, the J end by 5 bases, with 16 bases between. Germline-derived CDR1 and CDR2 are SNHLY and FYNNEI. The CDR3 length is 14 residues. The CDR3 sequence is CASRPGGGLTEAFF. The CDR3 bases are TGTGCCAGCAGACCGGGAGGGGGGCTAACTGAAGCTTTCTTT. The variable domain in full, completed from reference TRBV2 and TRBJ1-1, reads EPEVTQTPSHQVTQMGQEVILRCVPISNHLYFYWYRQILGQKVEFLVSFYNNEISEKSEIFDDQFSVERPDGSNFTLKIRSTKLEDSAMYFCASRPGGGLTEAFFGQGTRLTVV.

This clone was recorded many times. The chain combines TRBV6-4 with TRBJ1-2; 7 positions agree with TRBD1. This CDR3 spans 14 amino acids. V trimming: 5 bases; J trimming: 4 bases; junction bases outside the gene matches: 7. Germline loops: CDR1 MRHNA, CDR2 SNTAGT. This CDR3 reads CASSQTGNSYGYTF. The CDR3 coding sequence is TGTGCCAGCAGTCAGACAGGGAATAGCTATGGCTACACCTTC.

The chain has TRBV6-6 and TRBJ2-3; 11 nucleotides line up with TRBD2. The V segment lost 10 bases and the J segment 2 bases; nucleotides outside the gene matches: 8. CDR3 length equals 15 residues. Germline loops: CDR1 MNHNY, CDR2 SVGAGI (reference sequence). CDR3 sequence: CATRGTSGYTDTQYF. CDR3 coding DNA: TGTGCCACCCGGGGGACTAGCGGTTACACAGATACGCAGTATTTT.

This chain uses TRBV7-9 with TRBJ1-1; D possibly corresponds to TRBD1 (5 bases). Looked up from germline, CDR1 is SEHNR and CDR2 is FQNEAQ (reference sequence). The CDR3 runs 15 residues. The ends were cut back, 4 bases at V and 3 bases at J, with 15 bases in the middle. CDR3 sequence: CASSSPVTVYTEAFF. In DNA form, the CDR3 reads TGTGCCAGCAGCTCACCCGTGACAGTTTACACTGAAGCTTTCTTT. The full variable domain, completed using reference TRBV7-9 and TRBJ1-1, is DTGVSQNPRHKITKRGQNVTFRCDPISEHNRLYWYRQTLGQGPEFLTYFQNEAQLEKSRLLSDRFSAERPKGSFSTLEIQRTEQGDSAMYLCASSSPVTVYTEAFFGQGTRLTVV.

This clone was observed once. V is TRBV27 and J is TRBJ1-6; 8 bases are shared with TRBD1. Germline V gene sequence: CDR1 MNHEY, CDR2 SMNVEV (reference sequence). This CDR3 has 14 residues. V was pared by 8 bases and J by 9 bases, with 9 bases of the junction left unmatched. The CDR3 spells CASSDRGLGSPLHF. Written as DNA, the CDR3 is TGTGCCAGCTCCGACAGGGGACTAGGTTCACCCCTCCACTTT.

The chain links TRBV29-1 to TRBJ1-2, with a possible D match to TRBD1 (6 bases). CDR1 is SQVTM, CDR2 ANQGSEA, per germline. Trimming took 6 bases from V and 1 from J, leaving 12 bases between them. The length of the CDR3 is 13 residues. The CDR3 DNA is TGCAGCGTATGGACAGATTTTAACTATGGCTACACCTTC. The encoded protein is CSVWTDFNYGYTF.

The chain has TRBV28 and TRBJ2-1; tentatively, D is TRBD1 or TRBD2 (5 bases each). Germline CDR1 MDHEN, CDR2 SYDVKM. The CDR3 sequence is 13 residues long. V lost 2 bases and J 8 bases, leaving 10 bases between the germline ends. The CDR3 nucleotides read TGTGCCAGCAGTTTAATGGGGGTGGATGAGCAGTTCTTC. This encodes CASSLMGVDEQFF.

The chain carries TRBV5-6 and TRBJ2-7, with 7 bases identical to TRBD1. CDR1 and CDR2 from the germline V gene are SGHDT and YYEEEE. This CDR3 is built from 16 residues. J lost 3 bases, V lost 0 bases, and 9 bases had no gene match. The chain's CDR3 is CASSLETGRALYEQYF. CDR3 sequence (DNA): TGTGCCAGCAGCTTGGAGACAGGGCGGGCACTCTACGAGCAGTACTTC.

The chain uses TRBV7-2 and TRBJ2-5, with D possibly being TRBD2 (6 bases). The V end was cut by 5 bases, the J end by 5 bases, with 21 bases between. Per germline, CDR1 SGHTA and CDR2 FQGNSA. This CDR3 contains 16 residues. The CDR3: CASSPPGVPTSETQYF. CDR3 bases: TGTGCCAGCAGCCCTCCGGGGGTCCCAACGTCGGAGACCCAGTACTTC.

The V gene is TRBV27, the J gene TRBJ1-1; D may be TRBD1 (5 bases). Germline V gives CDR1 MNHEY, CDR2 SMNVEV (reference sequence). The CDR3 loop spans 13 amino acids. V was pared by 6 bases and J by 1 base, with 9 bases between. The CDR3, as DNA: TGTGCCAGCAGCCGGGGGGGGAACACTGAAGCTTTCTTT. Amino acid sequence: CASSRGGNTEAFF.

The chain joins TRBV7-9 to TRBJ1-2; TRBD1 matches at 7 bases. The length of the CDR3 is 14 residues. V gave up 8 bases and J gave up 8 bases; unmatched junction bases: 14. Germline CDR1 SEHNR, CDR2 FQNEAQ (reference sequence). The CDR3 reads CASLPSGTAGGYTF. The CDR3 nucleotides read TGTGCCAGCCTCCCCTCCGGGACAGCAGGAGGCTACACCTTC.

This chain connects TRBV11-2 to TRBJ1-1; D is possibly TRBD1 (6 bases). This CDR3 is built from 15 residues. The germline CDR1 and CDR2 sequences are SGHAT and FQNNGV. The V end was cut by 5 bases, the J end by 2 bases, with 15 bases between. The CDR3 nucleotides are TGTGCCAGCAGCGCAGGGTCGGGACACAACACTGAAGCTTTCTTT. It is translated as CASSAGSGHNTEAFF.

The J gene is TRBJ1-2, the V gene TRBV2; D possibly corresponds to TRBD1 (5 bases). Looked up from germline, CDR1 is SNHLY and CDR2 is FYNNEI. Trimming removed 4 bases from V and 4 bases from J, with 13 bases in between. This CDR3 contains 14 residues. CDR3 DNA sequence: TGTGCCAGCAGTGTAAGGGGAAGTAGCTATGGCTACACCTTC. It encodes CASSVRGSSYGYTF.

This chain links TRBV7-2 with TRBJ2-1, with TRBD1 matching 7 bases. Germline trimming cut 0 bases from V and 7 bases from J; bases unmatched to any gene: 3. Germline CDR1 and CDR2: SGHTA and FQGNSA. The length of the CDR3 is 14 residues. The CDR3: CASSLAGGGNEQFF. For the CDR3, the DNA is TGTGCCAGCAGCTTAGCAGGGGGCGGGAATGAGCAGTTCTTC.

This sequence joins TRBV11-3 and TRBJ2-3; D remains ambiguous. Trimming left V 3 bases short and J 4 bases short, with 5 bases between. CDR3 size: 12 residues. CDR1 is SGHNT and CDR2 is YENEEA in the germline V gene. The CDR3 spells CASSFYADTQYF. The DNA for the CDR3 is TGTGCCAGCAGCTTCTATGCAGATACGCAGTATTTT.

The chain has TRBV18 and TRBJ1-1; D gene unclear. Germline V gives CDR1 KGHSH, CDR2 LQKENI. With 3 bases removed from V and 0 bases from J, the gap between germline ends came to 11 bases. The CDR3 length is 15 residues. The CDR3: CASSPRELLNTEAFF. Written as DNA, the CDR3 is TGTGCCAGCTCACCGAGGGAGCTACTGAACACTGAAGCTTTCTTT.

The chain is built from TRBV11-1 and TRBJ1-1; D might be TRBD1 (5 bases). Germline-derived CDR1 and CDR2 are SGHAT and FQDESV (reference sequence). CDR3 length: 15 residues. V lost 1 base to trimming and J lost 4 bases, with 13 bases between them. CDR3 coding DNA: TGTGCCAGCAGCTTAGTAGTGCCGGACATCACTGAAGCTTTCTTT. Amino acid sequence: CASSLVVPDITEAFF.

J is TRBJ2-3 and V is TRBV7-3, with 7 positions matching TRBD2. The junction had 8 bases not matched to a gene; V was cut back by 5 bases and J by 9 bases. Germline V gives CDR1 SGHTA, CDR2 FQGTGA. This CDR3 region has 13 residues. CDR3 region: CASSPGGTLTQYF. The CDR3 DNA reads TGTGCCAGCAGCCCCGGGGGGACCCTGACGCAGTATTTT.

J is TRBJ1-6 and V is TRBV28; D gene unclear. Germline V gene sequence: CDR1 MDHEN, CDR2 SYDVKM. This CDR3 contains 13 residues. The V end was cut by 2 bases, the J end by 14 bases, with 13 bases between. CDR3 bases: TGTGCCAGCAGTTTAATCCCTGGTCCGGCCCTCCACTTT. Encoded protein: CASSLIPGPALHF.

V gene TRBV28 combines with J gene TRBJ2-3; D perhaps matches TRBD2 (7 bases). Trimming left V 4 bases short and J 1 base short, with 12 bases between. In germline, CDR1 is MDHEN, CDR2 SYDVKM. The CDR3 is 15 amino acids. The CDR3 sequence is CASSWGGAGTDTQYF. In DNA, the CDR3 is TGTGCCAGCAGTTGGGGGGGGGCAGGCACAGATACGCAGTATTTT.

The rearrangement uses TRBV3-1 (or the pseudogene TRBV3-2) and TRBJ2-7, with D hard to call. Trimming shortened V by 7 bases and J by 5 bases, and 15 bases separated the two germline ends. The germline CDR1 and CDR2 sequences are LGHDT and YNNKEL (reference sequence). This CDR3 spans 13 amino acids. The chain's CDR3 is CASIAGIGDEQYF. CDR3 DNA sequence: TGTGCCAGCATTGCAGGAATTGGCGACGAGCAGTACTTC.

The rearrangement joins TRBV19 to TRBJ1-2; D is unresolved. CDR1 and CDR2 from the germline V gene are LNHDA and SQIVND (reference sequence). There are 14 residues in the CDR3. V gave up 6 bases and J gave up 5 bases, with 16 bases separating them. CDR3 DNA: TGTGCCAGTAGGAACAATTTAATCTCGTATGGCTACACCTTC. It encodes CASRNNLISYGYTF.

DNA for the CDR3: TGTGCCAGCAGCTTGGCAGCGGGAGCTGTAGATACGCAGTATTTT. This sequence encodes CASSLAAGAVDTQYF. V gene TRBV7-2 combines with J gene TRBJ2-3; 8 bases agree with TRBD2. Germline lookup yields CDR1 SGHTA and CDR2 FQGNSA. With 3 bases clipped from V and 5 bases from J, the junction kept 7 bases outside the gene matches. This CDR3 has 15 amino acids.

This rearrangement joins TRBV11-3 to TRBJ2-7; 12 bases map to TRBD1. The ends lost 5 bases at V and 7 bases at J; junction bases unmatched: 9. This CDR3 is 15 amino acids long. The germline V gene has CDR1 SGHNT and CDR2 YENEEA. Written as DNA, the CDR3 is TGTGCCAGCAGCCGGGGGACAGGGGGCGCGTGGGAGCAGTACTTC. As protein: CASSRGTGGAWEQYF.

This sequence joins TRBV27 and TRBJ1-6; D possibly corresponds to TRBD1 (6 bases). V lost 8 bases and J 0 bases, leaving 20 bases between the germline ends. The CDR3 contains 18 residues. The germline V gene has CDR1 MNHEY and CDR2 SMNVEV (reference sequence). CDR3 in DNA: TGTGCCAGCGGCCTAGGCAGGGGACCGAGCTCCTATAATTCACCCCTCCACTTT. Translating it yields CASGLGRGPSSYNSPLHF.

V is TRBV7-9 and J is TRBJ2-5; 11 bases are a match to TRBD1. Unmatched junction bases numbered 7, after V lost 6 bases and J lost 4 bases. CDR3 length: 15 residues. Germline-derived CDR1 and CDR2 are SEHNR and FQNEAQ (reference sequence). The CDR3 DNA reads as TGTGCCAGCAGGAACGGACAGGGGGCCGGAGAGACCCAGTACTTC. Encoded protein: CASRNGQGAGETQYF.